Following are 22 T cell receptor beta chains from one sample sequenced in a study of T cell responses to AZD1222 COVID-19 vaccine. Generated by immunoSEQ multiplex PCR, the TCRdb table keeps only in-frame clones and is missing some. The sample contains roughly 110,000 clones, 70% to 90% of which appear only once. Material: peripheral blood, obtained 28 days after the second AZD1222 dose. These receptors all stem from an adult who received the AZD1222 COVID-19 vaccine.

V and J are TRBV6-4 and TRBJ2-3; TRBD1 or TRBD2 may be the D gene (6 bases each). Germline CDR1 reads MRHNA; CDR2 reads SNTAGT. This CDR3 region has 15 residues. V lost 8 bases and J 4 bases, leaving 19 bases between the germline ends. CDR3: CASHPGASDPDTQYF. The CDR3 region has the DNA TGTGCCAGCCACCCAGGGGCTAGCGACCCAGATACGCAGTATTTT.

The chain recombines TRBV11-3 with TRBJ2-1, with TRBD1 matching over 8 bases. Per the germline V gene, CDR1 is SGHNT and CDR2 is YENEEA. V lost 0 bases, J lost 5 bases, and 9 bases stayed unmatched. This CDR3 spans 17 amino acids. CDR3 nucleotides: TGTGCCAGCAGCTTAGATCGGATCGGACAGGGTAACAATGAGCAGTTCTTC. This translates into CASSLDRIGQGNNEQFF.

The chain links TRBV6-1 to TRBJ1-4; TRBD1 might be the D (6 bases). V dropped 2 bases and J dropped 8 bases, with 15 bases sitting between them. The CDR3 totals 15 residues. Germline CDR1 is MNHNS and CDR2 is SASEGT. This CDR3 is CASSEHQGGGEKLFF. The DNA of the CDR3 is TGTGCCAGCAGTGAACACCAGGGAGGGGGAGAAAAACTGTTTTTT.

This chain links TRBV30 with TRBJ1-5; tentatively, D is TRBD1 (5 bases). Trimming pared 0 bases from V and 10 bases from J, leaving 10 bases between. This CDR3 spans 12 amino acids. Germline V gene sequence: CDR1 GTSNPN, CDR2 SVGIG (reference sequence). The CDR3 reads CAWSVFQGPQHF. CDR3 nucleotide sequence: TGTGCCTGGAGTGTATTCCAGGGTCCCCAGCATTTT.

The CDR3 DNA reads TGTGCCAGCAGTGAAACGGGCACTGAAGCTTTCTTT. Its translation: CASSETGTEAFF. The chain has TRBV2 and TRBJ1-1; D unclear. The germline V gene has CDR1 SNHLY and CDR2 FYNNEI. Trimming left V 2 bases short and J 4 bases short, with 5 bases between. The CDR3 consists of 12 residues.

The rearrangement links TRBV4-3 to TRBJ1-1; 8 positions match TRBD1. Per germline, CDR1 LGHNA and CDR2 YSLEER. This CDR3 has 17 residues. After removal of 0 bases from V and 1 base from J, the junction contained 7 bases not matched to a gene. CDR3 residues: CASSQDWAGGTNTEAFF. The CDR3 region has the DNA TGCGCCAGCAGCCAAGATTGGGCAGGGGGCACGAACACTGAAGCTTTCTTT.

The chain employs TRBV2 and TRBJ1-1, with TRBD1 matching 7 bases. CDR1 and CDR2 (germline): SNHLY, FYNNEI. V trimming: 7 bases; J trimming: 0 bases; junction bases outside the gene matches: 5. The CDR3 totals 14 residues. Here the CDR3 reads CASTLGQLNTEAFF. As DNA, the CDR3 is TGTGCCAGCACCTTGGGACAGTTGAACACTGAAGCTTTCTTT.

There are a few counts of this clone. This rearrangement joins TRBV27 to TRBJ1-6; 8 nucleotides match TRBD1. The V gene's germline CDR1 is MNHEY and CDR2 SMNVEV (reference sequence). CDR3 size: 16 residues. The V segment lost 0 bases and the J segment 10 bases; nucleotides outside the gene matches: 8. This chain's CDR3 is CASSLSGAGGGSPLHF. Here the CDR3 DNA reads TGTGCCAGCAGTTTATCAGGTGCAGGGGGCGGCTCACCCCTCCACTTT.

CDR3 sequence (DNA): TGTGCCAGCAGCTTAGGGGGGACCCCCCGCAACATTCAGTACTTC. It yields the protein CASSLGGTPRNIQYF. The chain recombines TRBV7-2 with TRBJ2-4; D might be TRBD1 or TRBD2, each matching 5 bases. Deletions cut 1 base from V and 7 bases from J, with 14 bases between. CDR3 length: 15 residues. Germline V gives CDR1 SGHTA, CDR2 FQGNSA.

This chain links TRBV18 with TRBJ1-1; 9 bases agree with TRBD1. This CDR3 spans 16 amino acids. The germline V gene has CDR1 KGHSH and CDR2 LQKENI. Germline trimming cut 2 bases from V and 4 bases from J; bases unmatched to any gene: 8. The CDR3 nucleotides read TGTGCCAGCTCACCAAGCACAGGGGGCGGGGGCACTGAAGCTTTCTTT. It translates to CASSPSTGGGGTEAFF.

DNA for the CDR3: TGTGCCAGCAGTTTGTCTAGCGGGGGTTCCTACGAGCAGTACTTC. It translates to CASSLSSGGSYEQYF. The gene calls are TRBV6-5 and TRBJ2-7; 10 bases agree with TRBD2. The CDR3 is made up of 15 amino acids. CDR1 is MNHEY and CDR2 is SVGAGI in the germline V gene. Trimming at V came to 4 bases and at J to 1 base, leaving 4 bases not matched to a gene.

The chain joins TRBV5-4 to TRBJ2-7; 12 bases fit TRBD1. CDR1 is SGHNT, CDR2 YYREEE, per germline (reference sequence). J gave up 4 bases and V 0 bases, and 2 bases lay outside the gene matches. The CDR3 is 15 residues long. The CDR3 sequence is CASSLGGQGAYEQYF. CDR3 in DNA: TGTGCCAGCAGCTTGGGGGGACAGGGGGCTTACGAGCAGTACTTC.

This chain uses TRBV24-1 with TRBJ2-1, with D tentatively TRBD1 (6 bases). Germline CDR1 and CDR2: KGHDR and SFDVKD. The CDR3 has 14 amino acids. V lost 5 bases, J lost 4 bases, and 11 bases lay in between. The CDR3 DNA sequence: TGTGCCACCAGTGCTTCTGACAGGTACAATGAGCAGTTCTTC. This gives the protein CATSASDRYNEQFF.

The CDR3 sequence is CASSSHTRRDFEQYF. CDR3 DNA: TGCGCCAGCAGCTCTCACACTCGGAGGGATTTCGAGCAGTACTTC. This chain joins TRBV5-1 and TRBJ2-7; D perhaps matches TRBD2 (6 bases). The CDR3 spans 15 residues. Trimming took 3 bases from V and 6 from J, leaving 19 bases between them. CDR1 and CDR2 from the germline V gene are SGHRS and YFSETQ.

This clone came up a few times. The same CDR3 can be traced to other DNA sequences in this sample. V and J are TRBV6-5 and TRBJ2-7; D perhaps matches TRBD1 (6 bases). The V gene's germline CDR1 is MNHEY and CDR2 SVGAGI. Trimming stripped 2 bases from V and 3 bases from J, with 11 bases between. The CDR3 covers 14 residues. In DNA form, the CDR3 reads TGTGCCAGCAGTTACCGCGACAGGCTCTACGAGCAGTACTTC. Its protein is CASSYRDRLYEQYF.

The CDR3, as DNA: TGCAGCGTTGAATTTGCGTCCACTGGCTATGGCTACACCTTC. It specifies CSVEFASTGYGYTF. The chain combines TRBV29-1 with TRBJ1-2; no clear D gene. Germline-derived CDR1 and CDR2 are SQVTM and ANQGSEA. This CDR3 is built from 14 residues. Trimming took 2 bases from V and 4 from J, leaving 14 bases between them.

This sequence joins TRBV25-1 and TRBJ1-1; maybe TRBD1 (6 bases). Trimming took 6 bases from V and 11 from J, leaving 16 bases between them. The CDR3 loop spans 12 amino acids. Germline V gene lookup returns CDR1 MGHDK and CDR2 SYGVNS. CDR3 DNA sequence: TGTGCCAGCAGCGACTTCGGGGGGGGCGCTTTCTTT. Translation: CASSDFGGGAFF.

The chain couples TRBV18 to TRBJ2-2; TRBD1 matches at 10 bases. Trimming at V came to 3 bases and at J to 4 bases, leaving 2 bases not matched to a gene. Germline values: CDR1 KGHSH, CDR2 LQKENI. CDR3 size: 15 residues. CDR3 sequence: CASSPTGGSTGELFF. Here the CDR3 DNA reads TGTGCCAGCTCACCGACAGGGGGCTCCACCGGGGAGCTGTTTTTT.

The chain combines TRBV27 with TRBJ2-7; 7 bases align to TRBD1. The V gene end was trimmed by 5 bases and the J gene end by 6 bases; junction bases not matched to a gene: 7. The germline gives CDR1 MNHEY, CDR2 SMNVEV (reference sequence). The CDR3 spans 13 residues. The CDR3 loop is CASSIRQGFEQYF. CDR3 in DNA: TGTGCCAGCAGTATACGACAGGGCTTCGAGCAGTACTTC.

The J gene is TRBJ1-2, the V gene TRBV7-9; D perhaps matches TRBD1 (6 bases). The germline V and J ends were trimmed by 1 base and 5 bases, with 14 bases remaining between them. Germline assignment: CDR1 SEHNR and CDR2 FQNEAQ (reference sequence). The CDR3 is made up of 15 amino acids. CDR3 amino acids: CASSLVGAGTYGYTF. Written as DNA, the CDR3 is TGTGCCAGCAGCTTAGTCGGTGCAGGGACATATGGCTACACCTTC.

The gene calls are TRBV27 and TRBJ1-2; 7 bases are shared with TRBD1. The length of the CDR3 is 14 residues. Looked up from germline, CDR1 is MNHEY and CDR2 is SMNVEV (reference sequence). J lost 4 bases, V lost 6 bases, and 8 bases had no gene match. CDR3 in amino acids: CASSRDSLPYGYTF. The CDR3 DNA reads as TGTGCCAGCAGCCGGGACAGTCTACCCTATGGCTACACCTTC.

The V call is TRBV7-3, the J call TRBJ2-1, with D tentatively TRBD2 (6 bases). The length of the CDR3 is 18 residues. The V and J ends lost 4 bases and 12 bases respectively, with 31 bases between them. The germline V gene encodes CDR1 SGHTA and CDR2 FQGTGA. The CDR3 is CASSSGGWTGTGGIGQFF. Here the CDR3 DNA reads TGTGCCAGCAGCTCCGGCGGATGGACCGGGACTGGGGGTATTGGGCAGTTCTTC.